The 21 T cell receptor beta chains in this list originate from one sample, sequenced in a study of cytomegalovirus exposure and HLA in healthy donors. The PCR had 60 Vbeta and 13 Jbeta primers. Only in-frame clones appear in the TCRdb table, and some are missing; sequencing was by immunoSEQ multiplex PCR. The data show around 100,000 clones, 81% seen once. The sequenced sample was PBMCs. The receptors shown here come from a man aged 35 to 55 in good health and CMV-seropositive.

The V gene is TRBV11-1, the J gene TRBJ1-3; D not resolved. Germline V gene sequence: CDR1 SGHAT, CDR2 FQDESV (reference sequence). Trimming pared 5 bases from V and 0 bases from J, leaving 11 bases between. The CDR3 is made up of 15 amino acids. This CDR3 is CASSPRISSGNTIYF. DNA of the CDR3: TGTGCCAGCAGCCCAAGAATTAGCTCTGGAAACACCATATATTTT.

This clone turned up a few times. The V gene is TRBV10-3, the J gene TRBJ1-1; D possibly corresponds to TRBD1 (5 bases). The CDR3 length is 15 residues. The germline gives CDR1 ENHRY, CDR2 SYGVKD. V was trimmed by 0 bases and J by 6 bases, leaving 14 bases between them. CDR3 residues: CAISESIGGEAEAFF. In nucleotides, the CDR3 is TGTGCCATCAGTGAGTCGATCGGGGGGGAGGCTGAAGCTTTCTTT.

This rearrangement joins TRBV2 to TRBJ1-4; 9 positions agree with TRBD1. The CDR3 runs to 14 residues. Losses at the gene ends were 8 bases for V and 5 bases for J; bases not matched to a gene: 6. Germline V gives CDR1 SNHLY, CDR2 FYNNEI. DNA of the CDR3: TGTGCCAGCTTCCCCGGGACAGGGAATGAAAAACTGTTTTTT. Translation gives CASFPGTGNEKLFF.

V gene TRBV4-1 combines with J gene TRBJ2-1; the match to TRBD2 covers 9 bases. The V gene end was trimmed by 3 bases and the J gene end by 0 bases; junction bases not matched to a gene: 6. The CDR3 totals 17 residues. Looked up from germline, CDR1 is MGHRA and CDR2 is YSYEKL. DNA of the CDR3: TGCGCCAGCAGCCAGAGGACTAGCGCAAGCTCCTACAATGAGCAGTTCTTC. Translated: CASSQRTSASSYNEQFF.

This sequence joins TRBV11-2 and TRBJ1-2; no definite D call. The germline gives CDR1 SGHAT, CDR2 FQNNGV. V lost 5 bases and J 1 base, leaving 11 bases between the germline ends. The CDR3 is 14 amino acids. CDR3 in amino acids: CASSQQIFNYGYTF. Written as DNA, the CDR3 is TGTGCCAGCAGCCAACAGATATTTAACTATGGCTACACCTTC.

The chain has TRBV11-1 and TRBJ2-1; 14 positions agree with TRBD2. Germline V gives CDR1 SGHAT, CDR2 FQDESV (reference sequence). CDR3 size: 16 residues. Losses at the gene ends were 3 bases for V and 8 bases for J; bases not matched to a gene: 6. The CDR3 protein is CASSFFGLAGGDEQFF. The CDR3 nucleotides read TGTGCCAGCAGCTTCTTCGGACTAGCGGGGGGAGATGAGCAGTTCTTC.

The chain employs TRBV6-6 and TRBJ2-6; D unresolved. V lost 2 bases and J 2 bases, leaving 7 bases between the germline ends. Germline CDR1 and CDR2: MNHNY and SVGAGI (reference sequence). The CDR3 length is 15 residues. CDR3 bases: TGTGCCAGCAGTTACCCCGCGACTGGGGCCAACGTCCTGACTTTC. It codes for CASSYPATGANVLTF.

The chain recombines TRBV4-2 with TRBJ1-2; 9 bases are shared with TRBD1. V lost 4 bases to trimming and J lost 7 bases; unmatched junction nucleotides: 13. This CDR3 has 16 residues. Germline values: CDR1 LGHNA, CDR2 YNFKEQ. The CDR3 region is CASSLEHGTGGSGYTF. The CDR3 region has the DNA TGTGCCAGCAGCCTGGAACACGGAACAGGGGGCTCTGGCTACACCTTC.

The chain has TRBV28 and TRBJ2-3; 7 bases map to TRBD1. After removal of 5 bases from V and 1 base from J, the junction contained 6 bases not matched to a gene. This CDR3 is built from 15 residues. The germline CDR1 and CDR2 sequences are MDHEN and SYDVKM. The CDR3 sequence is CASSPRGMGTDTQYF. DNA of the CDR3: TGTGCCAGCAGTCCCAGGGGGATGGGCACAGATACGCAGTATTTT.

The chain joins TRBV28 to TRBJ1-5, with D uncertain. CDR1 is MDHEN and CDR2 is SYDVKM in the germline V gene. CDR3 length: 12 residues. V lost 6 bases to trimming and J lost 11 bases, with 14 bases between them. This CDR3 is CASRPQYDSQHF. As DNA, the CDR3 is TGTGCCAGCAGACCTCAGTACGACTCCCAGCATTTT. Supplemented by reference TRBV28 and TRBJ1-5, the full variable domain reads DVKVTQSSRYLVKRTGEKVFLECVQDMDHENMFWYRQDPGLGLRLIYFSYDVKMKEKGDIPEGYSVSREKKERFSLILESASTNQTSMYLCASRPQYDSQHFGDGTRLSIL.

On this clone: Its ends do not fully match the called genes, so a read error is possible. This sequence joins TRBV7-6 and TRBJ2-6; D may be TRBD1 (5 bases). CDR3 length: 14 residues. From germline, CDR1 is SGHVS and CDR2 FNYEAQ. Here the CDR3 reads CASSLIPGANGLTF. The CDR3, as DNA: TGTGCCAGCAGCTTAATCCCTGGGGCCAACGGCCTGACTTTC.

The gene calls are TRBV7-9 and TRBJ1-1; no definite D call. The V end lost 5 bases, the J end lost 4 bases, and 17 bases lay between the germline ends. Germline values: CDR1 SEHNR, CDR2 FQNEAQ (reference sequence). This CDR3 has 15 residues. The DNA of the CDR3 is TGTGCCAGCAGCCCCTTCGCCGGGGTTGCCACTGAAGCTTTCTTT. This gives the protein CASSPFAGVATEAFF.

The V and J genes are TRBV18 and TRBJ1-2, with 7 bases identical to TRBD1. CDR3 length: 13 amino acids. CDR1 KGHSH and CDR2 LQKENI come from the germline V gene. V shed 3 bases, J shed 2 bases, and the junction held 0 bases outside the gene matches. For the CDR3, the DNA is TGTGCCAGCTCACCGGGACAGAACTATGGCTACACCTTC. This translates into CASSPGQNYGYTF.

CDR3 sequence: CASSPGETQYF. The CDR3 DNA is TGCGCCAGCAGTCCGGGGGAGACCCAGTACTTC. The gene calls are TRBV5-1 and TRBJ2-5; possible D gene TRBD2, 5 bases. With 5 bases removed from V and 5 bases from J, the gap between germline ends came to 7 bases. Looked up from germline, CDR1 is SGHRS and CDR2 is YFSETQ. The CDR3 loop spans 11 amino acids. The full variable domain, in which reference TRBV5-1 and TRBJ2-5 provide the parts outside the CDR3, is KAGVTQTPRYLIKTRGQQVTLSCSPISGHRSVSWYQQTPGQGLQFLFEYFSETQRNKGNFPGRFSGRQFSNSRSEMNVSTLELGDSALYLCASSPGETQYFGPGTRLLVL.

Concerning this clone: At one boundary the junction diverges from the germline segment, which might be a read error. The CDR3 DNA follows: TGTTCCAGCAGCGACTACAGGGTTGTTTCCTACGAGCAGTACTTC. Encoded protein: CSSSDYRVVSYEQYF. This chain connects TRBV7-9 to TRBJ2-7, with D maybe TRBD1 (6 bases). This CDR3 is built from 15 residues. Germline CDR1 reads SEHNR; CDR2 reads FQNEAQ (reference sequence).

This rearrangement joins TRBV18 to TRBJ2-7; weak D call: TRBD2 (5 bases). V shed 5 bases and J shed 1 base, with 9 bases lying between them. The germline CDR1 and CDR2 sequences are KGHSH and LQKENI. This CDR3 is 13 amino acids long. CDR3 amino acids: CASSEGSSYEQYF. CDR3 coding DNA: TGTGCCAGCTCAGAGGGTAGTTCCTACGAGCAGTACTTC.

This clone was detected once. The chain joins TRBV9 to TRBJ2-7, with 7 bases identical to TRBD1. The V and J ends lost 2 bases and 2 bases, in that order; junction bases with no gene match: 7. The CDR3 runs 15 residues. Per germline, CDR1 SGDLS and CDR2 YYNGEE. CDR3 loop: CASSVAGQVTYEQYF. CDR3 bases: TGTGCCAGCAGCGTGGCTGGACAGGTGACCTACGAGCAGTACTTC.

The gene calls are TRBV18 and TRBJ1-2, with TRBD1 identical over 9 bases. The CDR3 has 16 amino acids. Unmatched junction bases numbered 13, after V lost 3 bases and J lost 8 bases. Germline CDR1 and CDR2: KGHSH and LQKENI. The chain's CDR3 is CASSPRDRVGFGGYTF. Written as DNA, the CDR3 is TGTGCCAGCTCACCCAGGGACAGGGTGGGTTTCGGAGGCTACACCTTC.

The rearrangement uses TRBV7-9 and TRBJ2-7, with 9 nucleotides matching TRBD1. The CDR3 sequence is 14 residues long. The V and J ends lost 4 bases and 6 bases, in that order; junction bases with no gene match: 7. Germline loops: CDR1 SEHNR, CDR2 FQNEAQ (reference sequence). The chain's CDR3 is CASSSWDRAGEQYF. The CDR3 region has the DNA TGTGCCAGCAGCTCTTGGGACAGGGCTGGCGAGCAGTACTTC.

The J gene is TRBJ2-3, the V gene TRBV4-2; 7 bases align to TRBD2. Trimming at V came to 0 bases and at J to 4 bases, leaving 7 bases not matched to a gene. CDR1 is LGHNA and CDR2 is YNFKEQ in the germline V gene. This CDR3 is 16 amino acids long. DNA for the CDR3: TGTGCCAGCAGCCAAGATTGGGCGGGAGAGGCAGATACGCAGTATTTT. This translates into CASSQDWAGEADTQYF.

The rearrangement joins TRBV7-2 to TRBJ1-3; D might be TRBD1 (5 bases). The V gene lost 5 bases and the J gene lost 4 bases, with 18 bases spanning the gap. This CDR3 region has 16 residues. CDR1 SGHTA and CDR2 FQGNSA come from the germline V gene. This chain's CDR3 is CASSQQRGAAGNTIYF. The CDR3 bases are TGTGCCAGCAGCCAACAGCGGGGCGCGGCGGGAAACACCATATATTTT.